The entry below gives a single T cell receptor (beta chain) sequence along with its context. The antigen remains unidentified. Sample treatment: some 20 received Ad26.COV2.S at low or high dose, single or two shots; several received placebo; per-sample allocation not given. Specimen acquisition occurred on day 63 following the initial vaccine or placebo injection. This entry belongs to a study of Ad26.COV2.S vaccination and SARS-CoV-2 variants. Study as a whole: Among those in the COV1001 Ad26.COV2.S trial arm was the donor. Into the muscle, Ad26.COV2.S was dosed once or twice, 56 days apart.

The CDR3 has 13 residues. CDR1 and CDR2 (germline): SGHTA, FQGTGA. J gave up 6 bases and V 5 bases, and 3 bases lay outside the gene matches. Libraries were prepared by immunoSEQ multiplex PCR; TCRdb keeps only in-frame clonotypes and omits some of them. This sample has roughly 350,000 clones, with about nine tenths found just once. Study-wide results and limits: The breadth of spike-specific CD8+ and CD4+ T cell responses after vaccination was reportedly substantial.

The V gene is TRBV7-3, the J gene TRBJ2-7; 11 bases map to TRBD1. Sequences were derived from peripheral blood, sampled in a trial of Ad26.COV2.S vaccine versus placebo. The clonotype comes from a person between 18 and 65 years old who received the Ad26.COV2.S COVID-19 vaccine or a placebo. The CDR3: CASSRTGGFEQYF. The CDR3, as DNA: TGTGCCAGCAGCCGGACAGGGGGCTTCGAGCAGTACTTC. Supplemented by reference TRBV7-3 and TRBJ2-7, the full variable domain reads GAGVSQTPSNKVTEKGKYVELRCDPISGHTALYWYRQSLGQGPEFLIYFQGTGAADDSGLPNDRFFAVRPEGSVSTLKIQRTERGDSAVYLCASSRTGGFEQYFGPGTRLTVT.